Detailed here is one TCR beta chain. The V end lost 2 bases, the J end lost 2 bases, and 13 bases lay between the germline ends. CDR3 length: 15 amino acids. Germline loops: CDR1 MGHRA, CDR2 YSYEKL. TCRdb recomputed calls from the 5' RACE reads with MiXCR, one row per CDR3 protein. This sample has about 140,000 distinct CDR3 sequences, with approximately 8.4% found just once. The data originate from a study of CD8 T cells in ankylosing spondylitis. The sample comprised synovial fluid, either unsorted or a sorted T cell fraction (not recorded which). The receptor's source is a male donor with ankylosing spondylitis. V is TRBV4-1 and J is TRBJ2-7, with D perhaps TRBD1 (5 bases). The chain's CDR3 is CASSQREGAPYEQYF. The CDR3 region has the DNA TGCGCCAGCAGCCAAAGGGAAGGGGCTCCCTACGAGCAGTACTTC.